The next 23 T cell receptor beta chains were all read from a single sample in a study of high-grade serous ovarian cancer treatment subgroups. The method was immunoSEQ multiplex PCR; TCRdb's version includes in-frame clones alone and lacks a portion of them. The sample has some 1,500 clones; approximately 73% are singletons. The tumor samples were collected prior to definitive surgery or chemotherapy. The sequenced material came from tumor tissue. The receptors originated from a human donor with high-grade serous ovarian cancer.

V usage is TRBV7-9 and J usage is TRBJ2-2; D gene ambiguous. Trimming took 5 bases from V and 1 from J, leaving 11 bases between them. This CDR3 has 15 residues. Germline CDR1 reads SEHNR; CDR2 reads FQNEAQ (reference sequence). The CDR3 loop reads CASSTPAVNTGELFF. The DNA for the CDR3 is TGTGCCAGCAGCACCCCGGCGGTGAACACCGGGGAGCTGTTTTTT.

This clone showed up just a few times. This chain uses TRBV7-3 with TRBJ1-5; D ambiguous. V lost 3 bases to trimming and J lost 3 bases, with 3 bases between them. The CDR3 runs to 12 residues. Germline V CDR1 and CDR2: SGHTA, FQGTGA. This chain's CDR3 is CASSFDNQPQHF. CDR3 in DNA: TGTGCCAGCAGCTTCGACAATCAGCCCCAGCATTTT.

In its sample, this clone was seen once. The chain is built from TRBV7-9 and TRBJ2-1; D not resolved. Trimming took 6 bases from V and 0 from J, leaving 15 bases between them. The CDR3 is 16 residues long. CDR1 is SEHNR and CDR2 is FQNEAQ in the germline V gene (reference sequence). The CDR3 loop reads CASSPPGLSSYNEQFF. In DNA, the CDR3 is TGTGCCAGCAGTCCTCCCGGTTTGAGCTCCTACAATGAGCAGTTCTTC.

The chain couples TRBV13 to TRBJ1-2; D is uncertain. V was clipped by 4 bases and J by 4 bases, with 10 bases between them. Germline values: CDR1 PRHDT, CDR2 FYEKMQ (reference sequence). The length of the CDR3 is 13 residues. CDR3 DNA: TGTGCCAGCAGCTCCCGGGAGAGCTATGGCTACACCTTC. This encodes CASSSRESYGYTF.

This clone was seen only a few times. The chain links TRBV30 to TRBJ1-1, with TRBD1 matching over 10 bases. After removal of 0 bases from V and 9 bases from J, the junction contained 4 bases not matched to a gene. This CDR3 comprises 13 residues. The germline CDR1 and CDR2 sequences are GTSNPN and SVGIG (reference sequence). The CDR3 spells CAWSVGTGDQAFF. For the CDR3, the DNA is TGTGCCTGGAGTGTCGGGACAGGGGATCAAGCTTTCTTT.

This clone was seen only a few times. The V and J genes are TRBV7-9 and TRBJ2-1, with a possible D match to TRBD2 (5 bases). Germline assignment: CDR1 SEHNR and CDR2 FQNEAQ (reference sequence). There are 17 residues in the CDR3. V was clipped by 1 base and J by 0 bases, with 13 bases between them. CDR3 sequence: CASSLVPSGSSYNEQFF. CDR3 in DNA: TGTGCCAGCAGCTTAGTCCCCAGCGGATCCTCCTACAATGAGCAGTTCTTC.

This clone was seen more than once but under ten times. V gene TRBV19 combines with J gene TRBJ2-7; TRBD1 agrees at 7 bases. The germline CDR1 and CDR2 sequences are LNHDA and SQIVND (reference sequence). The trim removed 5 bases at V and 7 bases at J, leaving 11 bases unmatched. The CDR3 runs 14 residues. The CDR3 is CASSLRTGPLEQYF. The CDR3 DNA reads TGTGCCAGTAGTTTGAGGACAGGTCCCCTTGAGCAGTACTTC.

This chain links TRBV7-9 with TRBJ1-3; perhaps TRBD1 as D (5 bases). The CDR3 covers 14 residues. V was shortened by 5 bases and J by 4 bases, with 12 bases between the two germline ends. Germline V gives CDR1 SEHNR, CDR2 FQNEAQ (reference sequence). The CDR3 here is CASSDGAKGNTIYF. Here the CDR3 DNA reads TGTGCCAGCAGCGATGGGGCTAAAGGAAACACCATATATTTT.

The chain carries TRBV5-1 and TRBJ2-7; D is perhaps TRBD1 or TRBD2 (5 bases each). CDR1 is SGHRS, CDR2 YFSETQ, per germline. CDR3 length equals 15 residues. Trimming took off 4 bases at V and 3 bases at J, with 17 bases between the two ends. DNA for the CDR3: TGCGCCAGCAGCCTGGAGGCACAGGACTTCTACGAGCAGTACTTC. This sequence encodes CASSLEAQDFYEQYF.

The genes are TRBV25-1 and TRBJ2-5, with 12 bases matching TRBD2. The last part of the DNA fits TRBJ2-7 better; the J call may be wrong. Germline V CDR1 and CDR2: MGHDK, SYGVNS. This CDR3 has 18 amino acids. The CDR3 DNA is TGTGCCAGCAGTGGGGACATCGGACTAGCGGGAACGTTCTACGAGCAGTACTTC. Translating it yields CASSGDIGLAGTFYEQYF.

This rearrangement joins TRBV6-5 to TRBJ2-3; D is undetermined. V shed 4 bases and J shed 6 bases, with 8 bases lying between them. The germline gives CDR1 MNHEY, CDR2 SVGAGI. This CDR3 comprises 12 residues. The CDR3 here is CASSSIEDTQYF. CDR3 DNA sequence: TGTGCCAGCAGTTCCATAGAGGATACGCAGTATTTT.

A single count supports this clone. The gene calls are TRBV9 and TRBJ1-6, with D hard to call. The CDR3 covers 12 residues. Trimming took off 6 bases at V and 9 bases at J, with 10 bases between the two ends. Germline V gives CDR1 SGDLS, CDR2 YYNGEE. The CDR3 sequence: CASTSGSSPLHF. The DNA for the CDR3 is TGTGCCAGCACTTCGGGTAGTTCACCCCTCCACTTT.

V gene TRBV6-7 combines with J gene TRBJ1-5; maybe TRBD1 (5 bases). TRBV6-7 is marked as an open reading frame, function uncertain. Trimming cost V 2 bases and J 4 bases, with 18 bases left between them. This CDR3 is built from 17 residues. CDR3 nucleotides: TGTGCCAGCAGTTACGTCCCTCGGGGGGTAGGGAATCAGCCCCAGCATTTT. Its translation is CASSYVPRGVGNQPQHF.

The CDR3 region is CASSPRSIRSTDTQYF. The CDR3 nucleotides read TGCGCCAGCAGCCCCAGGAGCATCCGGAGCACAGATACGCAGTATTTT. The chain links TRBV4-1 to TRBJ2-3; D remains ambiguous. CDR1 is MGHRA, CDR2 YSYEKL, per germline. The length of the CDR3 is 16 residues. The germline V and J ends were trimmed by 4 bases and 0 bases, with 14 bases remaining between them.

This sequence joins TRBV27 and TRBJ2-1; D is uncertain. This CDR3 contains 15 residues. Germline lookup yields CDR1 MNHEY and CDR2 SMNVEV (reference sequence). V was pared by 1 base and J by 5 bases, with 12 bases between. This chain's CDR3 is CASSLYGPVNNEQFF. The CDR3, as DNA: TGTGCCAGCAGTTTATATGGGCCAGTGAACAATGAGCAGTTCTTC.

The V call is TRBV11-2, the J call TRBJ1-2; D not resolved. Germline lookup yields CDR1 SGHAT and CDR2 FQNNGV. This CDR3 comprises 14 residues. Trimming removed 1 base at V and 5 bases at J, with 11 bases between. CDR3 sequence (DNA): TGTGCCAGCAGCTTAGCAGGTGGTCCTTATGGCTACACCTTC. Amino acids: CASSLAGGPYGYTF.

The chain has TRBV6-4 and TRBJ2-6, with D unclear. CDR1 is MRHNA, CDR2 SNTAGT, per germline. Trimming stripped 2 bases from V and 0 bases from J, with 8 bases between. The CDR3 extends over 16 amino acids. As DNA, the CDR3 is TGTGCCAGCAGTGACGGGGTAGACTCTGGGGCCAACGTCCTGACTTTC. This encodes CASSDGVDSGANVLTF.

DNA for the CDR3: TGCGCCAGCAGCCAAGAGGGGACACTAGAAGAGACCCAGTACTTC. It is translated as CASSQEGTLEETQYF. This chain links TRBV4-3 with TRBJ2-5; D is possibly TRBD1 (6 bases). V was cut by 0 bases and J by 3 bases, with 11 bases left in between. Germline V gene sequence: CDR1 LGHNA, CDR2 YSLEER. CDR3 length: 15 amino acids.

The V gene is TRBV18, the J gene TRBJ2-3; either TRBD1 or TRBD2 may supply D (7 bases each). The CDR3 is 14 amino acids. Germline CDR1 and CDR2: KGHSH and LQKENI. The V and J ends lost 3 bases and 6 bases respectively, with 13 bases between them. CDR3 amino acids: CASSPRGGLDTQYF. The CDR3 coding sequence is TGTGCCAGCTCACCCAGGGGGGGCTTGGATACGCAGTATTTT.

CDR3: CASSLARLAGGPEEQYF. The CDR3 DNA is TGTGCCAGCAGCTTGGCCCGACTAGCGGGAGGGCCTGAGGAGCAGTACTTC. This chain connects TRBV5-8 to TRBJ2-7, with TRBD2 matching 14 bases. Germline trimming cut 0 bases from V and 7 bases from J; bases unmatched to any gene: 9. This CDR3 has 17 amino acids. Germline values: CDR1 SGHTS, CDR2 YDEGEE.

The chain uses TRBV11-3 and TRBJ1-4; D is possibly TRBD1 (5 bases). Trimming pared 5 bases from V and 8 bases from J, leaving 12 bases between. The CDR3 runs to 13 residues. The germline V gene has CDR1 SGHNT and CDR2 YENEEA. For the CDR3, the DNA is TGTGCCAGCAGCCCCGGCGGGGCCGAAAAACTGTTTTTT. Translation: CASSPGGAEKLFF.

The chain has TRBV7-6 and TRBJ2-1; 8 bases align to TRBD2. Trimming at V came to 3 bases and at J to 0 bases, leaving 1 base not matched to a gene. Germline V CDR1 and CDR2: SGHVS, FNYEAQ. The CDR3 consists of 15 residues. CDR3 sequence reads: CASSFAGGSYNEQFF. The DNA of the CDR3 is TGTGCCAGCAGCTTCGCGGGAGGCTCCTACAATGAGCAGTTCTTC. Filled out from reference TRBV7-6 and TRBJ2-1, the complete variable domain reads GAGVSQSPRYKVTKRGQDVALRCDPISGHVSLYWYRQALGQGPEFLTYFNYEAQQDKSGLPNDRFSAERPEGSISTLTIQRTEQRDSAMYRCASSFAGGSYNEQFFGPGTRLTVL.

This clone was observed a few times. V usage is TRBV28 and J usage is TRBJ1-5; perhaps TRBD1 as D (6 bases). Germline V gene lookup returns CDR1 MDHEN and CDR2 SYDVKM. The CDR3 length is 14 residues. Trimming removed 5 bases from V and 6 bases from J, with 14 bases in between. CDR3 nucleotide sequence: TGTGCCAGCAGTGGACAGCGCGCGGGTCAGCCCCAGCATTTT. It is translated as CASSGQRAGQPQHF.